This T cell receptor (beta chain) was recovered during a study of CD8+CD57+ T cells in acquired aplastic anemia. In patients chosen for sequencing, flow cytometry had shown CD8+CD57+ cell expansion. Profiling of TCR beta VDJ combinations and CDR3 sequences used genomic DNA as template. TCRdb re-derived calls from the reads in MiXCR, one entry per CDR3 protein. The data hold around 170,000 distinct CDR3 sequences, with roughly 45% observed a single time. Germline CDR1 reads ENHRY; CDR2 reads SYGVKD. This CDR3 region has 15 residues. Losses at the gene ends were 4 bases for V and 4 bases for J; bases not matched to a gene: 7.

The gene calls are TRBV10-3 and TRBJ2-7; 10 positions match TRBD1. Sequencing was done on a sample of sorted CD4+, CD8+, or CD8+CD57+ T cells (not recorded which) from PBMCs. The sequence derives from a human donor with aplastic anemia. The CDR3 DNA reads as TGTGCCATCAGTGGGGGGGGGACAGGGGCTTACGAGCAGTACTTC. Its protein product is CAISGGGTGAYEQYF.